This T cell receptor beta chain came from a study of CD8 T cells in Susac syndrome (dated by TCRdb to 2018 to 2020). Describing the broader study: Among the sequenced Susac syndrome patients, five or six had clinically active disease and eight or nine were in clinical remission. At the time of blood withdrawal, Susac syndrome patients were either therapy-naive, taking corticosteroids (with some also receiving IVIg), or on IVIg alone. Whether CD8+ T cell activation and differentiation in Susac syndrome was antigen driven was tested using repertoire sequencing. The clonality of the CD8+ T cell repertoire was compared across approximately 11 healthy donors, about 14 Susac syndrome patients and around 16 multiple sclerosis patients.

RNA was extracted using the RNeasy kit, and roughly 0.5 to 1 microgram was reverse transcribed with random hexamers. The immunoSEQ multiplex PCR assay, covering 54 Vbeta and 13 Jbeta segments, was used to amplify TCR beta CDR3 regions. Bias from PCR amplification was corrected by using a synthetic template baseline for primer optimization and for computational correction. Concerning the study's data processing: Only productive sequences were kept, with reads annotated to V, D and J genes according to IMGT and analyzed in immunoSEQ Analyzer. Clonality was calculated as one minus the Shannon entropy normalized by log2 of the number of productive unique sequences. Public and private clones were assessed among the 100 most prevalent clones of each patient and control. Clones were defined as Susac-specific when absent from the healthy and MS cohorts, from roughly 1,100 published viral clones and from other ImmuneACCESS disease sequences. The public reads were reprocessed in TCRdb via fastp at Q25 and MiXCR, keeping in-frame beta chains. Rows merge per CDR3 protein into single entries with the most common DNA and genes. These V and J calls are TCRdb output, not the study's own analysis. The sample profile shows some 130,000 distinct CDR3 sequences; around 95% of them were found once. The ten largest make up over 0.15% of the sample.

Study-wide findings and limitations: The study acknowledged that relatively few individuals were included in the TCR sequencing and HLA analysis. In the total CD8+ and CD8+ TEMRA repertoires, sixteen and five Susac-specific public clones, respectively, were identified. CD8+ repertoires in Susac syndrome showed clonal expansion, which was highest in CD8+ TEMRA cells and was greater in clinically active patients than in remitting patients.

For this chain, trimming is 4 bases at the V end and 3 bases at the J end, and the number of junction bases without a gene match is 9. In the germline V gene (reference sequence), CDR1 corresponds to MNHEY and CDR2 to SMNVEV. From its cysteine to its phenylalanine, the CDR3 spans 15 amino acids. The sequence is cut down to CDR3 DNA, 45 bases in frame from base 1. Comments on this clonotype: The antigen it recognizes is unknown. Per-nucleotide qualities are absent, and no much larger clonotype sits a single base away.

High-throughput TCR beta sequencing profiled peripheral blood CD8+ and CD4+ T cells from healthy donors, Susac syndrome patients and multiple sclerosis patients. The Susac syndrome patients fulfilled recently defined diagnostic criteria for definite or probable disease. CD8+ TEMRA cells were enriched by FACS, while bulk CD8+ and CD4+ T cells were purified by magnetic negative isolation. Blood was collected in EDTA tubes and processed within 24 hours, with PBMCs isolated through density gradient centrifugation. PBMCs intended for TCR sequencing were frozen in liquid nitrogen and were later thawed in a 37 degrees C water bath. The sorted or isolated CD4+, CD8+ and CD8+ TEMRA cells had a purity of 90% or higher.

Here the chain combines TRBV27 and TRBJ2-7; 7 middle bases align to TRBD1. Sequencing was done on a sample of CD8+ T cells from PBMCs. This receptor was obtained from a human donor with Susac syndrome. In nucleotide form, the sequence is TGTGCCAGCAGTTCTACCGGGACAGATTTCTACGAGCAGTACTTC. Its protein reads: CASSSTGTDFYEQYF.